This T cell receptor beta chain comes out of a study of T cells in Graves' hyperthyroidism and ophthalmopathy. Study results and caveats: In blood, most of the thyroid clonotypes expanded above 0.001 were also present.

Approximately 10 ml of fresh peripheral blood supplied the PBMCs. This clonotype was seen a single time. The antigen is not known. The CDR3 totals 13 residues. The ends were cut back, 8 bases at V and 1 base at J, with 11 bases in the middle. Germline assignment: CDR1 KGHDR and CDR2 SFDVKD. Amplified TCR beta CDR3 regions came from RNA transcripts. HTBI primers drove first-round RT-PCR of the TCR CDR3. TCRdb recomputed calls from the multiplex PCR reads with MiXCR, one row per CDR3 protein. The sample includes about 680,000 distinct CDR3 sequences, roughly a third of them seen just once. The receptor was derived from a middle-aged woman with Graves' hyperthyroidism. The rearrangement links TRBV24-1 to TRBJ2-7; weak D call: TRBD1 (6 bases). The specimen sequenced was blood. DNA for the CDR3: TGTGCCACCACCGGGACACCGTCCTACGAGCAGTACTTC. The encoded protein is CATTGTPSYEQYF.